A single sample is the source of the 2 T cell receptor beta chains below, sequenced in a study of CD8+ T cells in alopecia areata. Treatment: oral pan-JAK inhibitor, 5-10 mg twice daily. Lesional scalp tissue (obtained by punch biopsy) and peripheral blood were collected from alopecia areata patients. Extracted RNA was reverse transcribed, and the resulting cDNA served as sequencing template. Data came from immunoSEQ multiplex PCR; TCRdb stores just in-frame clones and leaves some out. In the table there are around 6,900 clones, about two thirds of which are singletons. Source: skin, taken at week 4, from a patient treated with tofacitinib. The source is a human donor with alopecia areata.

In this sample, this clone turned up a few times. DNA of the CDR3: TGTGCCAGCAGTGAAGGGAGGGTACAGGGGACCCACTATGGCTACACCTTC. Translated, it gives CASSEGRVQGTHYGYTF. The chain employs TRBV6-1 and TRBJ1-2; 7 nucleotides line up with TRBD1. This CDR3 has 17 residues. Germline CDR1 MNHNS, CDR2 SASEGT. V shed 1 base and J 3 bases; nucleotides not matched to a gene: 11.

The chain couples TRBV6-6 to TRBJ1-2, with 7 bases aligning to TRBD1. Germline CDR1 is MNHNY and CDR2 is SVGAGI (reference sequence). The CDR3 spans 14 residues. V lost 10 bases, J lost 2 bases, and 10 bases stayed unmatched. The CDR3 spells CATRGGQLNYGYTF. CDR3 nucleotides: TGTGCCACCCGGGGGGGACAGCTGAACTATGGCTACACCTTC.